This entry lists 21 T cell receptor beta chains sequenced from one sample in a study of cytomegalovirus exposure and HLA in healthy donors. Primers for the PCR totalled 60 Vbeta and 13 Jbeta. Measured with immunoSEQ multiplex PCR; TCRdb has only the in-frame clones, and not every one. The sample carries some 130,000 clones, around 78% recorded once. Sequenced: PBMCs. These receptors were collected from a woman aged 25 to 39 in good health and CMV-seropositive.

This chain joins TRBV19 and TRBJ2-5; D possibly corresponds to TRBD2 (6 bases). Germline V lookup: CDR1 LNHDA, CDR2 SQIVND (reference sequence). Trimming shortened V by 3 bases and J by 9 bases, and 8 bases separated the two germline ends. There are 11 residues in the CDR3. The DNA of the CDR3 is TGTGCCAGTAGTATCCCGGGAGCCCAGTACTTC. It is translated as CASSIPGAQYF. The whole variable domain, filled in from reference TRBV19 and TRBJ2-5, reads DGGITQSPKYLFRKEGQNVTLSCEQNLNHDAMYWYRQDPGQGLRLIYYSQIVNDFQKGDIAEGYSVSREKKESFPLTVTSAQKNPTAFYLCASSIPGAQYFGPGTRLLVL.

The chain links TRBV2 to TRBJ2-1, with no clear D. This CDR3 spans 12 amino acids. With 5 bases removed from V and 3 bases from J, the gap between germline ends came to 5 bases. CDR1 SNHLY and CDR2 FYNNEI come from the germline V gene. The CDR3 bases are TGTGCCAGCAGTACCAGCTACAATGAGCAGTTCTTC. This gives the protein CASSTSYNEQFF.

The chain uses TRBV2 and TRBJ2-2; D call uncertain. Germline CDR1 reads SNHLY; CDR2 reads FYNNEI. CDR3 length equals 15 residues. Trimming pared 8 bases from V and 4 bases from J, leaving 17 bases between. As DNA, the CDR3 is TGTGCCAGCCTGCCCACCCATGGCTCCACCGGGGAGCTGTTTTTT. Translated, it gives CASLPTHGSTGELFF.

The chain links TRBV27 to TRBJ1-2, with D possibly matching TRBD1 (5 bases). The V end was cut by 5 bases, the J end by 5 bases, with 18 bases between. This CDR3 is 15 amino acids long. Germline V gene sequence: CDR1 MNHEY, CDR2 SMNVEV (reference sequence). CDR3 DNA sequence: TGTGCCAGCAGTCCCGACGCAGGGAACCTATATGGCTACACCTTC. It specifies CASSPDAGNLYGYTF.

CDR3 sequence reads: CASSPRTGTYGYTF. The CDR3, as DNA: TGTGCCAGCAGCCCAAGGACAGGAACCTATGGCTACACCTTC. The chain carries TRBV5-8 and TRBJ1-2; 7 bases fit TRBD1. The germline CDR1 and CDR2 sequences are SGHTS and YDEGEE. J was trimmed by 4 bases and V by 4 bases; bases with no gene match: 7. CDR3 length: 14 amino acids.

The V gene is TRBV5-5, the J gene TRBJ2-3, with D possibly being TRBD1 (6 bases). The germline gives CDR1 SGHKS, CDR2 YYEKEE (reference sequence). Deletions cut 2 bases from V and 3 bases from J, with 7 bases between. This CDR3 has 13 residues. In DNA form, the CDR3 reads TGTGCCAGCAGCTTCACAGGGACAGATACGCAGTATTTT. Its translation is CASSFTGTDTQYF. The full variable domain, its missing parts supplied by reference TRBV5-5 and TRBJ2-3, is DAGVTQSPTHLIKTRGQQVTLRCSPISGHKSVSWYQQVLGQGPQFIFQYYEKEERGRGNFPDRFSARQFPNYSSELNVNALLLGDSALYLCASSFTGTDTQYFGPGTRLTVL.

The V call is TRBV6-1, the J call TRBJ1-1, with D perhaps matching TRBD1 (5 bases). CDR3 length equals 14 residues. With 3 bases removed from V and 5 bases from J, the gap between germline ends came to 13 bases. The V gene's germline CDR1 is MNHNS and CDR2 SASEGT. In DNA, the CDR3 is TGTGCCAGCAGTGAGCGGGGGGATGAGACTGAAGCTTTCTTT. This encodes CASSERGDETEAFF.

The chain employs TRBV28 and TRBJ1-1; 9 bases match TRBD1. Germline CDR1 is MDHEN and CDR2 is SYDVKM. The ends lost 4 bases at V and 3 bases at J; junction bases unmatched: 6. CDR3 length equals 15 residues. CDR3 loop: CASSSYRGLDTEAFF. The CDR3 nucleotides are TGTGCCAGCAGTTCGTACAGGGGGCTTGACACTGAAGCTTTCTTT.

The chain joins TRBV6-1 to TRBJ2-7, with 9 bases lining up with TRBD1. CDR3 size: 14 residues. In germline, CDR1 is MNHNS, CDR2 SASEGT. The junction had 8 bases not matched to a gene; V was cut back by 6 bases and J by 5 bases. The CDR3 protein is CASRPGQGIHEQYF. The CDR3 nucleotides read TGTGCCAGCAGACCGGGACAGGGCATCCACGAGCAGTACTTC.

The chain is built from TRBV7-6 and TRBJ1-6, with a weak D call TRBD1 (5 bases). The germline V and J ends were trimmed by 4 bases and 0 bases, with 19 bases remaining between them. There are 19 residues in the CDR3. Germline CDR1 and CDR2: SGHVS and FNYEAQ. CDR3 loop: CASSSIPPQGSSYNSPLHF. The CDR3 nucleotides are TGTGCCAGCAGCTCTATACCGCCTCAGGGCAGCTCCTATAATTCACCCCTCCACTTT.

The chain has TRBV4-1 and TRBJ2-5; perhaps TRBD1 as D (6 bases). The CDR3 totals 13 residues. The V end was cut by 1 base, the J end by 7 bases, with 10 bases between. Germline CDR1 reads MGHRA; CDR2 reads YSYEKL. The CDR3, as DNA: TGCGCCAGCAGCCAAGGAGGGGGATGGACCCAGTACTTC. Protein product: CASSQGGGWTQYF.

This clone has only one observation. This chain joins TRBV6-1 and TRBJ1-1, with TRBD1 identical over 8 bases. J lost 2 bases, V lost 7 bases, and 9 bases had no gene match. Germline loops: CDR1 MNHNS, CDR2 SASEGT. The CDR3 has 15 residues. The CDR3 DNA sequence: TGTGCCAGCATTACAGGGGGAGCAGGTAACACTGAAGCTTTCTTT. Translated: CASITGGAGNTEAFF.

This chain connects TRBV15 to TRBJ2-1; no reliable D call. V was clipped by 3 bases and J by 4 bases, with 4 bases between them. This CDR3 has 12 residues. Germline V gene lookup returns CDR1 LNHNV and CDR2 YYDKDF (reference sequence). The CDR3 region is CATSSTYNEQFF. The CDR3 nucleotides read TGTGCCACCAGCAGTACTTACAATGAGCAGTTCTTC.

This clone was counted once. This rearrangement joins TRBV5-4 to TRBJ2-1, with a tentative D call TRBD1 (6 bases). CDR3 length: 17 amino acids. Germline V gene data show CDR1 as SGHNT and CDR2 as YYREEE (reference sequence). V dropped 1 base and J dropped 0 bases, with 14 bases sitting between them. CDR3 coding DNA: TGTGCCAGCAGCTTGCCCGCGAGCAGGGGCTCCTACAATGAGCAGTTCTTC. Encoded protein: CASSLPASRGSYNEQFF.

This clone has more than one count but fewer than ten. The CDR3 nucleotides are TGTGCCAGCAGTCACAGGGTGGATAATTCACCCCTCCACTTT. Protein product: CASSHRVDNSPLHF. The J gene is TRBJ1-6, the V gene TRBV6-1; D is perhaps TRBD1 (6 bases). Germline V CDR1 and CDR2: MNHNS, SASEGT. Trimming shortened V by 5 bases and J by 5 bases, and 10 bases separated the two germline ends. This CDR3 is built from 14 residues.

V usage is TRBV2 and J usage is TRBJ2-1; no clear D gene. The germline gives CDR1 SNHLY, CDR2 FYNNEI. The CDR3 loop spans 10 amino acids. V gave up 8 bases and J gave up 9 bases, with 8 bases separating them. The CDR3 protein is CASASGEQFF. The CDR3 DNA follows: TGTGCCAGCGCCAGTGGTGAGCAGTTCTTC.

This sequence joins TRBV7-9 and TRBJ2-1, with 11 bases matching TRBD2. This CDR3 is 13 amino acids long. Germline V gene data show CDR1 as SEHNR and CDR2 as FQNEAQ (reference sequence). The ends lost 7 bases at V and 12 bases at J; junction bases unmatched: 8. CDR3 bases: TGTGCCAGCACCGAGGGAGGACTAGCGGGGCAGTTCTTC. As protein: CASTEGGLAGQFF.

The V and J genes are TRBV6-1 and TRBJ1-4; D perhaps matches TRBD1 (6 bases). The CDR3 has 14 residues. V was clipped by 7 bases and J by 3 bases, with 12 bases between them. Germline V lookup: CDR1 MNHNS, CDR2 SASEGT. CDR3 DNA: TGTGCCAGCATTGTGGACAGATCTAATGAAAAACTGTTTTTT. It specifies CASIVDRSNEKLFF.

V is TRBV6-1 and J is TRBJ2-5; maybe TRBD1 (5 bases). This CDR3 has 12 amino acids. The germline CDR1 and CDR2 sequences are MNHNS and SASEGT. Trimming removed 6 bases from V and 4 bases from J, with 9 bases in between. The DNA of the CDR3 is TGTGCCAGCAGATCAACAGGAGAGACCCAGTACTTC. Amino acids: CASRSTGETQYF.

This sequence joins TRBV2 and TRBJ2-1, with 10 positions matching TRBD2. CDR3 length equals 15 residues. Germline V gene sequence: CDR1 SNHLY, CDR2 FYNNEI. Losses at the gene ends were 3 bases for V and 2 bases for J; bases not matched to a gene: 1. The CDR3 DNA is TGTGCCAGCAGTGATACTAGCGGGGCCTACAATGAGCAGTTCTTC. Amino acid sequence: CASSDTSGAYNEQFF.

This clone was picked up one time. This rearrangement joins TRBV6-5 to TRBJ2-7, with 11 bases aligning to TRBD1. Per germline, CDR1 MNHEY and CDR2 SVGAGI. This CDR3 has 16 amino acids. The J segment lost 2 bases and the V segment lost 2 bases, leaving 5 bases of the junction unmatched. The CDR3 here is CASSYQGQGGTYEQYF. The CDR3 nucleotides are TGTGCCAGCAGTTACCAGGGACAGGGGGGGACCTACGAGCAGTACTTC.